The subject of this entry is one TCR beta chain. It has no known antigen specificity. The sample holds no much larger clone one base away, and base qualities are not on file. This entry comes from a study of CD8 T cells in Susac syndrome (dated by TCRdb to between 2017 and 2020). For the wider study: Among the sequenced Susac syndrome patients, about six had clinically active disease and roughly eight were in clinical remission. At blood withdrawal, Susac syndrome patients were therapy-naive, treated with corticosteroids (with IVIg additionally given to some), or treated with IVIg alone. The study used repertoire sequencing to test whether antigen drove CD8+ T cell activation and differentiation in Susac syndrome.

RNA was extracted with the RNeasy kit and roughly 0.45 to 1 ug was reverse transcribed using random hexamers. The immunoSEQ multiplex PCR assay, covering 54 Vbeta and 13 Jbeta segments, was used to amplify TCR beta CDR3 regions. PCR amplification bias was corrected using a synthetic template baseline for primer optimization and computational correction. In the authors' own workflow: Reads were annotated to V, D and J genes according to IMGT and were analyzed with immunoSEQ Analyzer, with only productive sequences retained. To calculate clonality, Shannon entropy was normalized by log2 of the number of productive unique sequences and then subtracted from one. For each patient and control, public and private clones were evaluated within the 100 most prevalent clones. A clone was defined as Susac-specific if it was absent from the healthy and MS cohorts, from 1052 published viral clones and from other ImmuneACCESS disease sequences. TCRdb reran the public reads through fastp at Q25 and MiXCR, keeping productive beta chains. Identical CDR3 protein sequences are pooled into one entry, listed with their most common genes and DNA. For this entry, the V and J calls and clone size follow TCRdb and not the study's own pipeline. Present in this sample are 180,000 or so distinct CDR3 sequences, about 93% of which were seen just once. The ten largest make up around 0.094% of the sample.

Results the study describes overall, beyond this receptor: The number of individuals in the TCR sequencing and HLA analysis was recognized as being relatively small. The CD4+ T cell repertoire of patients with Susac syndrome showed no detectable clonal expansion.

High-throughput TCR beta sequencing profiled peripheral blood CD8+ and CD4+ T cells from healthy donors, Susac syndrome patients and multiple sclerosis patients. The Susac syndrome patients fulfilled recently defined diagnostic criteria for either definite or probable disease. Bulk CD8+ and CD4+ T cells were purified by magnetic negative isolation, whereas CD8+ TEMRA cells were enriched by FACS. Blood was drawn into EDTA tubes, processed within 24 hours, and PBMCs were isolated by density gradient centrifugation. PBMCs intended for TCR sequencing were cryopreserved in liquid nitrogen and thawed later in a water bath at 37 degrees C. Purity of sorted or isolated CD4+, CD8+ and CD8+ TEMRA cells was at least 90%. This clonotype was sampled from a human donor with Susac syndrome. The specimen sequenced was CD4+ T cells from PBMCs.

The DNA sequence follows: TGTGCCAGCAGCGTAGAGGGTTACGGTGAACTGTTTTTT. This encodes CASSVEGYGELFF. The rearrangement joined TRBV9 to TRBJ1-4, with the D gene call left open. The CDR3 goes from the cysteine to the phenylalanine over 13 residues. Only the CDR3 DNA stays, 39 bases, in frame from base 1. CDR1 and CDR2 are drawn from the germline V gene: SGDLS, YYNGEE. At the junction V is shortened by 0 bases and J by 12 bases, with 12 bases in between. This CDR3, with the reference TRBV9 and TRBJ1-4 proteins standing in past its ends, gives the full variable domain DSGVTQTPKHLITATGQRVTLRCSPRSGDLSVYWYQQSLDQGLQFLIQYYNGEERAKGNILERFSAQQFPDLHSELNLSSLELGDSALYFCASSVEGYGELFFGSGTQLSVL.